This entry lists 20 T cell receptor beta chains sequenced from one sample in a study of cytomegalovirus exposure and HLA in healthy donors. It was with 60 Vbeta and 13 Jbeta primers that the PCR ran. Some clones are missing from TCRdb's copy, which holds only in-frame ones; the method was immunoSEQ multiplex PCR. The table for this sample gives under 120,000 clones. Sequenced material: PBMCs. The origin of the receptors is a man aged 50 or older in good health and CMV-seronegative.

This sequence joins TRBV14 and TRBJ2-5; the D gene is possibly TRBD2 (5 bases). Germline-derived CDR1 and CDR2 are SGHDN and FVKESK. The V gene lost 1 base and the J gene lost 11 bases, with 14 bases spanning the gap. This CDR3 spans 13 amino acids. CDR3 residues: CASSQAVAIKQYF. The CDR3 coding sequence is TGTGCCAGCAGCCAAGCGGTAGCGATAAAGCAGTACTTC.

The rearrangement links TRBV5-5 to TRBJ2-7; 11 positions match TRBD1. The length of the CDR3 is 15 residues. J gave up 2 bases and V 3 bases, and 4 bases lay outside the gene matches. The germline V gene has CDR1 SGHKS and CDR2 YYEKEE (reference sequence). Here the CDR3 reads CASSSGQGVTYEQYF. DNA for the CDR3: TGTGCCAGCAGCTCGGGACAGGGGGTTACCTACGAGCAGTACTTC. Full variable domain (rest looked up from reference TRBV5-5 and TRBJ2-7): DAGVTQSPTHLIKTRGQQVTLRCSPISGHKSVSWYQQVLGQGPQFIFQYYEKEERGRGNFPDRFSARQFPNYSSELNVNALLLGDSALYLCASSSGQGVTYEQYFGPGTRLTVT.

The chain is built from TRBV30 and TRBJ2-2; 11 nucleotides match TRBD2. CDR1 and CDR2 from the germline V gene are GTSNPN and SVGIG (reference sequence). V trimming: 8 bases; J trimming: 5 bases; junction bases outside the gene matches: 10. The CDR3 runs 15 residues. In DNA, the CDR3 is TGTGCCCGTTTAGCGGGAGGGCCGGGGACCGGGGAGCTGTTTTTT. This sequence encodes CARLAGGPGTGELFF. Full variable domain (outside the CDR3, taken from reference TRBV30 and TRBJ2-2): SQTIHQWPATLVQPVGSPLSLECTVEGTSNPNLYWYRQAAGRGLQLLFYSVGIGQISSEVPQNLSASRPQDRQFILSSKKLLLSDSGFYLCARLAGGPGTGELFFGEGSRLTVL.

V is TRBV18 and J is TRBJ2-3; D is possibly TRBD1 (5 bases). The CDR3 sequence is 15 residues long. The V gene's germline CDR1 is KGHSH and CDR2 LQKENI. V was shortened by 2 bases and J by 4 bases, with 13 bases between the two germline ends. The CDR3, as DNA: TGTGCCAGCTCACCAATCGCAGGGTTGCCAGATACGCAGTATTTT. Its protein product is CASSPIAGLPDTQYF. The full variable domain, its missing parts supplied by reference TRBV18 and TRBJ2-3, is NAGVMQNPRHLVRRRGQEARLRCSPMKGHSHVYWYRQLPEEGLKFMVYLQKENIIDESGMPKERFSAEFPKEGPSILRIQQVVRGDSAAYFCASSPIAGLPDTQYFGPGTRLTVL.

V and J are TRBV19 and TRBJ2-4, with D maybe TRBD2 (5 bases). CDR1 LNHDA and CDR2 SQIVND come from the germline V gene (reference sequence). Trimming took off 7 bases at V and 0 bases at J, with 10 bases between the two ends. This CDR3 comprises 14 residues. The CDR3 spells CASNYGIAKNIQYF. Here the CDR3 DNA reads TGTGCCAGTAATTACGGGATAGCCAAAAACATTCAGTACTTC.

As to this clone: An end of the junction differs from the germline gene, which may be a read error. V and J are TRBV18 and TRBJ1-1; D gene ambiguous. Germline assignment: CDR1 KGHSH and CDR2 LQKENI. The CDR3 sequence is 14 residues long. The CDR3 loop reads CASSPHYSGTEAFF. DNA for the CDR3: TGTGCCAGCTCCCCACACTACTCTGGCACTGAAGCTTTCTTT.

V and J are TRBV19 and TRBJ2-7; 7 positions match TRBD1. J lost 12 bases, V lost 9 bases, and 14 bases had no gene match. This CDR3 is built from 12 residues. Germline V CDR1 and CDR2: LNHDA, SQIVND (reference sequence). As DNA, the CDR3 is TGTGCCAGCGCCGGGACAGCATCACGTTTGTACTTC. Protein sequence: CASAGTASRLYF. The full variable domain, rest sourced from reference TRBV19 and TRBJ2-7, is DGGITQSPKYLFRKEGQNVTLSCEQNLNHDAMYWYRQDPGQGLRLIYYSQIVNDFQKGDIAEGYSVSREKKESFPLTVTSAQKNPTAFYLCASAGTASRLYFGPGTRLTVT.

The chain carries TRBV27 and TRBJ2-7; D is unresolved. Germline V gene lookup returns CDR1 MNHEY and CDR2 SMNVEV (reference sequence). The CDR3 has 16 amino acids. The V gene lost 0 bases and the J gene lost 2 bases, with 14 bases spanning the gap. The CDR3 DNA reads as TGTGCCAGCAGTTTATCTCGCCTAAACTACCCCTACGAGCAGTACTTC. Protein product: CASSLSRLNYPYEQYF.

V and J are TRBV2 and TRBJ2-1; D is undetermined. The length of the CDR3 is 12 residues. Germline CDR1 is SNHLY and CDR2 is FYNNEI. With 6 bases removed from V and 4 bases from J, the gap between germline ends came to 7 bases. The chain's CDR3 is CASRKSYNEQFF. Written as DNA, the CDR3 is TGTGCCAGCAGAAAATCTTACAATGAGCAGTTCTTC. Variable domain in full (rest from reference TRBV2 and TRBJ2-1): EPEVTQTPSHQVTQMGQEVILRCVPISNHLYFYWYRQILGQKVEFLVSFYNNEISEKSEIFDDQFSVERPDGSNFTLKIRSTKLEDSAMYFCASRKSYNEQFFGPGTRLTVL.

The V gene is TRBV5-1, the J gene TRBJ2-3, with a weak D call TRBD2 (5 bases). CDR3 length: 17 amino acids. Trimming left V 0 bases short and J 2 bases short, with 16 bases between. Germline-derived CDR1 and CDR2 are SGHRS and YFSETQ. The CDR3 loop reads CASSLAEGPALTDTQYF. The CDR3 nucleotides are TGCGCCAGCAGCTTGGCCGAGGGTCCTGCCCTCACAGATACGCAGTATTTT.

The chain couples TRBV19 to TRBJ2-4; D gene uncertain. The CDR3 consists of 12 residues. From germline, CDR1 is LNHDA and CDR2 SQIVND (reference sequence). V lost 7 bases and J lost 1, with 5 bases in between. CDR3 DNA: TGTGCCAGTACCAGTGCCAAAAACATTCAGTACTTC. Its translation is CASTSAKNIQYF.

The V gene is TRBV25-1, the J gene TRBJ1-1; maybe TRBD1 (6 bases). Trimming removed 0 bases at V and 11 bases at J, with 16 bases between. Germline-derived CDR1 and CDR2 are MGHDK and SYGVNS. The CDR3 is 14 amino acids. CDR3: CASSEYVQGREAFF. CDR3 coding DNA: TGTGCCAGCAGTGAATACGTTCAGGGGCGCGAGGCTTTCTTT.

The genes are TRBV5-1 and TRBJ2-1; TRBD2 aligns across 11 bases. This CDR3 has 16 amino acids. Germline V gives CDR1 SGHRS, CDR2 YFSETQ. Trimming removed 1 base from V and 9 bases from J; junction bases left unmatched: 9. DNA of the CDR3: TGCGCCAGCAGCTTGACTAGCGGGAGAGTCTTCGGTGAGCAGTTCTTC. This sequence encodes CASSLTSGRVFGEQFF.

The chain recombines TRBV18 with TRBJ1-1; D gene unclear. Germline V gives CDR1 KGHSH, CDR2 LQKENI. V shed 4 bases and J shed 0 bases, with 15 bases lying between them. The CDR3 covers 16 residues. In DNA form, the CDR3 reads TGTGCCAGCTCACGTGACGAGGCGGTAATGAACACTGAAGCTTTCTTT. Residues: CASSRDEAVMNTEAFF.

The V call is TRBV7-9, the J call TRBJ2-7; 7 bases align to TRBD1. V lost 5 bases to trimming and J lost 1 base; unmatched junction nucleotides: 8. The CDR3 runs 15 residues. The germline CDR1 and CDR2 sequences are SEHNR and FQNEAQ (reference sequence). This CDR3 reads CASSLGDSESYEQYF. CDR3 DNA: TGTGCCAGCAGCCTCGGGGACAGCGAGTCCTACGAGCAGTACTTC.

The J gene is TRBJ2-1, the V gene TRBV10-1; TRBD2 matches 8 bases. The CDR3 has 18 residues. Germline lookup yields CDR1 WNHNN and CDR2 SYGVQD (reference sequence). Losses at the gene ends were 5 bases for V and 3 bases for J; bases not matched to a gene: 15. As DNA, the CDR3 is TGCGCCAGCAGTCCTTCGACTAGCGCCGAGTTCTTCTACAATGAGCAGTTCTTC. Protein sequence: CASSPSTSAEFFYNEQFF.

V is TRBV7-2 and J is TRBJ1-6; no clear D. The CDR3 runs 13 residues. Trimming cost V 6 bases and J 8 bases, with 11 bases left between them. From germline, CDR1 is SGHTA and CDR2 FQGNSA. The CDR3 here is CASRQFNDSPLHF. For the CDR3, the DNA is TGTGCCAGCAGACAATTCAACGATTCACCCCTCCACTTT.

The chain is built from TRBV6-1 and TRBJ2-3; 12 bases align to TRBD2. CDR1 is MNHNS and CDR2 is SASEGT in the germline V gene. The CDR3 has 16 amino acids. With V trimmed by 4 bases and J by 4 bases, 6 bases remained unmatched. CDR3 region: CASSAQLAGGPDTQYF. CDR3 DNA: TGTGCCAGCAGTGCCCAACTAGCGGGGGGCCCAGATACGCAGTATTTT.

This sequence joins TRBV15 and TRBJ2-5; 8 bases align to TRBD2. J was trimmed by 5 bases and V by 6 bases; bases with no gene match: 5. The CDR3 runs 13 residues. Germline assignment: CDR1 LNHNV and CDR2 YYDKDF (reference sequence). The CDR3 loop is CATRSPGGETQYF. CDR3 in DNA: TGTGCCACCAGGAGTCCGGGAGGGGAGACCCAGTACTTC.

This chain connects TRBV2 to TRBJ1-4, with a tentative D call TRBD1 (5 bases). This CDR3 comprises 13 residues. V dropped 4 bases and J dropped 8 bases, with 11 bases sitting between them. Germline values: CDR1 SNHLY, CDR2 FYNNEI. As DNA, the CDR3 is TGTGCCAGCAGTGGGGGCAGAACCGAAAAACTGTTTTTT. It specifies CASSGGRTEKLFF.